The 11 T cell receptor beta chains below come from one sample, sequenced in a study of shared clonotypes between healthy human individuals. Repertoires were generated with immunoSEQ multiplex PCR, while TCRdb's copy carries only in-frame clones and drops some. This table holds about 2 million clones, 95% found once. The sequenced material came from naive CD4+ T cells sorted from blood. Documented subset: CD45RA+ positively selected. The receptors come from a man younger than 30 in good health.

This chain connects TRBV7-8 to TRBJ1-3, with D uncertain. Germline V gene lookup returns CDR1 SGHVS and CDR2 FQNEAQ. The CDR3 has 16 residues. The V and J ends lost 3 bases and 1 base respectively, with 13 bases between them. The CDR3 sequence: CASSFAALFSGNTIYF. The CDR3 bases are TGTGCCAGCAGCTTCGCCGCCCTGTTTTCTGGAAACACCATATATTTT.

The V and J genes are TRBV30 and TRBJ2-7; the D is unclear. The CDR3 loop spans 14 amino acids. Germline V CDR1 and CDR2: GTSNPN, SVGIG (reference sequence). V was pared by 0 bases and J by 2 bases, with 11 bases between. The CDR3, as DNA: TGTGCCTGGAGTGTAGGGCTTCGCCCCTACGAGCAGTACTTC. Protein: CAWSVGLRPYEQYF.

The chain employs TRBV10-1 and TRBJ1-1; TRBD1 agrees at 11 bases. The CDR3 is 17 residues long. CDR1 is WNHNN and CDR2 is SYGVQD in the germline V gene (reference sequence). Unmatched junction bases numbered 9, after V lost 6 bases and J lost 0 bases. The DNA for the CDR3 is TGCGCCAGCAGGTCCCAAGGACAGGGGGCCGTGAACACTGAAGCTTTCTTT. It encodes CASRSQGQGAVNTEAFF.

The chain uses TRBV10-2 and TRBJ1-2; D unresolved. Germline assignment: CDR1 WSHSY and CDR2 SAAADI. CDR3 size: 13 residues. V lost 7 bases and J 2 bases, leaving 11 bases between the germline ends. CDR3: CASIKSGNYGYTF. Written as DNA, the CDR3 is TGCGCCAGCATCAAGTCGGGAAACTATGGCTACACCTTC.

V gene TRBV7-2 combines with J gene TRBJ1-5; D gene unclear. The V end lost 2 bases, the J end lost 7 bases, and 9 bases lay between the germline ends. The V gene's germline CDR1 is SGHTA and CDR2 FQGNSA. CDR3 length: 13 residues. This chain's CDR3 is CASSLRSTQPQHF. The CDR3 DNA sequence: TGTGCCAGCAGCTTAAGATCAACCCAGCCCCAGCATTTT.

The CDR3 DNA reads TGTGCCAGCAGCAAAATTCGGGTCTTAAGAAAGCCCGGGGAGCTGTTTTTT. As protein: CASSKIRVLRKPGELFF. This chain links TRBV21-1 with TRBJ2-2; TRBD2 is taken as the D call from the table, unchecked against the DNA. TRBV21-1 is a known pseudogene. CDR3 length equals 17 residues.

The chain has TRBV18 and TRBJ1-1; possible D gene TRBD1, 6 bases. Germline V gene sequence: CDR1 KGHSH, CDR2 LQKENI. CDR3 length: 17 amino acids. V dropped 1 base and J dropped 5 bases, with 20 bases sitting between them. The CDR3 here is CASSPRAGDATGTEAFF. CDR3 DNA: TGTGCCAGCTCACCACGAGCAGGGGACGCCACGGGGACTGAAGCTTTCTTT.

This clone was seen only once. This chain uses TRBV2 with TRBJ1-4; perhaps TRBD1 as D (6 bases). The CDR3 is made up of 14 amino acids. Trimming took off 6 bases at V and 4 bases at J, with 12 bases between the two ends. Germline CDR1 is SNHLY and CDR2 is FYNNEI. The CDR3 DNA sequence: TGTGCCAGCAGGAACAGGGTCCTTAATGAAAAACTGTTTTTT. Protein sequence: CASRNRVLNEKLFF. The full variable domain, in which reference TRBV2 and TRBJ1-4 provide the parts outside the CDR3, is EPEVTQTPSHQVTQMGQEVILRCVPISNHLYFYWYRQILGQKVEFLVSFYNNEISEKSEIFDDQFSVERPDGSNFTLKIRSTKLEDSAMYFCASRNRVLNEKLFFGSGTQLSVL.

This sequence joins TRBV5-4 and TRBJ2-2, with 13 bases that match TRBD2. This CDR3 has 17 amino acids. J gave up 3 bases and V 4 bases, and 6 bases lay outside the gene matches. Germline V gene sequence: CDR1 SGHNT, CDR2 YYREEE (reference sequence). The CDR3 is CASSLGGLAGYTGELFF. The CDR3 DNA sequence: TGTGCCAGCAGCCTGGGGGGACTAGCGGGATACACCGGGGAGCTGTTTTTT.

The gene calls are TRBV7-9 and TRBJ2-5; D unclear. Germline CDR1 and CDR2: SEHNR and FQNEAQ (reference sequence). The CDR3 spans 15 residues. V was pared by 2 bases and J by 3 bases, with 13 bases between. The CDR3 sequence: CASSLTSSTKETQYF. CDR3 nucleotides: TGTGCCAGCAGCTTAACGTCCAGTACTAAAGAGACCCAGTACTTC.

This clone was detected once. The chain combines TRBV18 with TRBJ2-7, with TRBD2 matching over 8 bases. Trimming removed 3 bases from V and 5 bases from J; junction bases left unmatched: 9. Germline CDR1 is KGHSH and CDR2 is LQKENI. CDR3 size: 15 residues. The CDR3, as DNA: TGTGCCAGCTCACCCAAACGGGAGGGCGGGAACGAGCAGTACTTC. Protein: CASSPKREGGNEQYF.